Below are 29 T cell receptor beta chains sequenced from a single sample in a study of T cell responses to AZD1222 COVID-19 vaccine. The table came from immunoSEQ multiplex PCR; TCRdb's copy has only in-frame clones and leaves some out. The table lists 150,000 to 200,000 clones, 87% of them singletons, with 2.5% to 3% in the top ten. Sequencing used peripheral blood, obtained on day 0 of AZD1222 vaccination. The receptors were sampled from an adult in good health.

In its sample, this clone was seen a few times. The V and J genes are TRBV19 and TRBJ1-1; no definite D call. In germline, CDR1 is LNHDA, CDR2 SQIVND (reference sequence). The CDR3 consists of 14 residues. The V end was cut by 1 base, the J end by 5 bases, with 11 bases between. The CDR3 nucleotides are TGTGCCAGTAGTATAGTCCGGGGTAGGACTGAAGCTTTCTTT. It is translated as CASSIVRGRTEAFF.

The rearrangement uses TRBV7-6 and TRBJ1-2, with TRBD1 as a possible D gene (5 bases). V was pared by 5 bases and J by 4 bases, with 20 bases between. CDR1 and CDR2 (germline): SGHVS, FNYEAQ. This CDR3 has 16 residues. The CDR3 nucleotides read TGTGCCAGCAGCCCCGAAGGGGCCAGGGCGTTCTATGGCTACACCTTC. Protein: CASSPEGARAFYGYTF.

The CDR3 DNA reads as TGTGCCAGCAGTTCCCGGGTTCAAGAATGGGGCACAGATACGCAGTATTTT. Its translation is CASSSRVQEWGTDTQYF. The genes are TRBV6-2 or TRBV6-3 and TRBJ2-3, with no clear D. The ends were cut back, 4 bases at V and 1 base at J, with 18 bases in the middle. This CDR3 has 17 residues. Germline CDR1 reads MNHEY; CDR2 reads SVGEGT.

The V call is TRBV24-1, the J call TRBJ1-1, with D possibly being TRBD1 (5 bases). Germline V gene sequence: CDR1 KGHDR, CDR2 SFDVKD. The CDR3 runs 15 residues. Deletions cut 7 bases from V and 1 base from J, with 15 bases between. The CDR3 DNA is TGTGCCACCAGCCAAGGGGATGACAGGAACACTGAAGCTTTCTTT. The encoded protein is CATSQGDDRNTEAFF.

This chain connects TRBV29-1 to TRBJ1-3; D is uncertain. Germline CDR1 is SQVTM and CDR2 is ANQGSEA. V was trimmed by 5 bases and J by 0 bases, leaving 8 bases between them. The CDR3 loop spans 13 amino acids. The CDR3 is CSVNPNSGNTIYF. In DNA, the CDR3 is TGCAGCGTTAACCCGAACTCTGGAAACACCATATATTTT. Full variable domain (outside the CDR3, taken from reference TRBV29-1 and TRBJ1-3): SAVISQKPSRDICQRGTSLTIQCQVDSQVTMMFWYRQQPGQSLTLIATANQGSEATYESGFVIDKFPISRPNLTFSTLTVSNMSPEDSSIYLCSVNPNSGNTIYFGEGSWLTVV.

The rearrangement links TRBV5-1 to TRBJ2-2, with D possibly matching TRBD2 (5 bases). The CDR3 loop spans 15 amino acids. Germline V CDR1 and CDR2: SGHRS, YFSETQ. The V end lost 2 bases, the J end lost 1 base, and 9 bases lay between the germline ends. CDR3 DNA sequence: TGCGCCAGCAGCTTCCGGGGAAGGAACACCGGGGAGCTGTTTTTT. It specifies CASSFRGRNTGELFF.

For the CDR3, the DNA is TGTGCCAGCAGTTTACCCGGGACAGGGAACGAGCAGTACTTC. Residues: CASSLPGTGNEQYF. V usage is TRBV28 and J usage is TRBJ2-7; 9 positions match TRBD1. After removal of 2 bases from V and 5 bases from J, the junction contained 4 bases not matched to a gene. The CDR3 spans 14 residues. The germline gives CDR1 MDHEN, CDR2 SYDVKM.

J is TRBJ1-6 and V is TRBV18; 8 bases are a match to TRBD1. With 3 bases clipped from V and 9 bases from J, the junction kept 4 bases outside the gene matches. Germline V lookup: CDR1 KGHSH, CDR2 LQKENI. CDR3 length equals 14 residues. DNA for the CDR3: TGTGCCAGCTCACCCGACAGGGGTAGTTCACCCCTCCACTTT. Protein sequence: CASSPDRGSSPLHF. Full variable domain (outside the CDR3, taken from reference TRBV18 and TRBJ1-6): NAGVMQNPRHLVRRRGQEARLRCSPMKGHSHVYWYRQLPEEGLKFMVYLQKENIIDESGMPKERFSAEFPKEGPSILRIQQVVRGDSAAYFCASSPDRGSSPLHFGNGTRLTVT.

The V call is TRBV5-6, the J call TRBJ1-2, with TRBD1 matching over 7 bases. J gave up 4 bases and V 3 bases, and 6 bases lay outside the gene matches. Germline loops: CDR1 SGHDT, CDR2 YYEEEE. This CDR3 comprises 14 residues. This chain's CDR3 is CASSSGQKVYGYTF. The CDR3 DNA is TGTGCCAGCAGCTCGGGACAGAAAGTCTATGGCTACACCTTC. The entire variable domain, with the rest obtained from reference TRBV5-6 and TRBJ1-2, is as follows: DAGVTQSPTHLIKTRGQQVTLRCSPKSGHDTVSWYQQALGQGPQFIFQYYEEEERQRGNFPDRFSGHQFPNYSSELNVNALLLGDSALYLCASSSGQKVYGYTFGSGTRLTVV.

V gene TRBV30 combines with J gene TRBJ2-7, with TRBD1 identical over 7 bases. The CDR3 loop spans 14 amino acids. V gave up 2 bases and J gave up 4 bases; unmatched junction bases: 8. Germline CDR1 and CDR2: GTSNPN and SVGIG (reference sequence). The CDR3 nucleotides read TGTGCCTGGAGTCACCGGGACAGACGGTACGAGCAGTACTTC. The encoded protein is CAWSHRDRRYEQYF.

This chain joins TRBV11-1 and TRBJ2-1; possible D gene TRBD1, 6 bases. The CDR3 has 15 amino acids. Germline values: CDR1 SGHAT, CDR2 FQDESV (reference sequence). The germline V and J ends were trimmed by 2 bases and 3 bases, with 11 bases remaining between them. The CDR3 is CASSLSGARYNEQFF. Written as DNA, the CDR3 is TGTGCCAGCAGCTTATCAGGGGCGCGCTACAATGAGCAGTTCTTC.

This chain connects TRBV24-1 to TRBJ2-5; TRBD1 or TRBD2 may be the D gene (6 bases each). Trimming took 4 bases from V and 3 from J, leaving 17 bases between them. Germline values: CDR1 KGHDR, CDR2 SFDVKD. This CDR3 region has 16 residues. The CDR3 coding sequence is TGTGCCACCAGTGAAGGGGGGACGGGTCGGAAAGAGACCCAGTACTTC. Translated, it gives CATSEGGTGRKETQYF.

J is TRBJ1-4 and V is TRBV5-5, with D maybe TRBD1 (6 bases). Trimming shortened V by 1 base and J by 8 bases, and 15 bases separated the two germline ends. Germline lookup yields CDR1 SGHKS and CDR2 YYEKEE (reference sequence). The CDR3 spans 15 residues. In nucleotides, the CDR3 is TGTGCCAGCAGCTTGCCGCAGGGAGGGGGAGAAAAACTGTTTTTT. Translation gives CASSLPQGGGEKLFF.

This rearrangement joins TRBV5-1 to TRBJ1-1; 7 bases align to TRBD1. Germline V gives CDR1 SGHRS, CDR2 YFSETQ. The CDR3 consists of 15 residues. V lost 0 bases and J lost 3; bases outside the gene matches: 5. CDR3 in DNA: TGCGCCAGCAGCTTGGCCGCAGGGGGTTACACTGAAGCTTTCTTT. Protein: CASSLAAGGYTEAFF.

There are a few counts of this clone. V gene TRBV2 combines with J gene TRBJ2-7; D perhaps matches TRBD1 (6 bases). Trimming shortened V by 6 bases and J by 3 bases, and 15 bases separated the two germline ends. The CDR3 runs to 14 residues. Germline values: CDR1 SNHLY, CDR2 FYNNEI. In nucleotides, the CDR3 is TGTGCCAGCAGCCTTCGGACAGACCTCTACGAGCAGTACTTC. Translation gives CASSLRTDLYEQYF.

This rearrangement joins TRBV5-5 to TRBJ2-7, with TRBD1 identical over 9 bases. Per the germline V gene, CDR1 is SGHKS and CDR2 is YYEKEE (reference sequence). V was clipped by 2 bases and J by 5 bases; unmatched bases: 14. This CDR3 region has 17 residues. CDR3 amino acids: CASSFRGRTGEVDEQYF. As DNA, the CDR3 is TGTGCCAGCAGCTTCAGGGGCAGGACAGGGGAGGTCGACGAGCAGTACTTC.

V usage is TRBV6-1 and J usage is TRBJ2-3, with 8 positions matching TRBD1. Looked up from germline, CDR1 is MNHNS and CDR2 is SASEGT. Losses at the gene ends were 2 bases for V and 3 bases for J; bases not matched to a gene: 10. This CDR3 contains 17 residues. The CDR3 coding sequence is TGTGCCAGCAGTGAACCAGGGGGCGCCGCGTGGACAGATACGCAGTATTTT. It is translated as CASSEPGGAAWTDTQYF.

This clone was observed a handful of times. This rearrangement joins TRBV5-8 to TRBJ2-6; D gene unclear. In germline, CDR1 is SGHTS, CDR2 YDEGEE. Trimming shortened V by 5 bases and J by 4 bases, and 16 bases separated the two germline ends. This CDR3 has 16 amino acids. CDR3: CASRRAVGLGANVLTF. The CDR3 DNA sequence: TGTGCCAGCAGAAGGGCAGTCGGATTGGGGGCCAACGTCCTGACTTTC.

This clone was seen just once. The chain links TRBV15 to TRBJ2-1; 12 bases are shared with TRBD2. The J segment lost 8 bases and the V segment lost 0 bases, leaving 2 bases of the junction unmatched. The CDR3 spans 15 residues. Germline CDR1 reads LNHNV; CDR2 reads YYDKDF (reference sequence). CDR3 protein: CATSRELAGGDEQFF. The CDR3 DNA reads as TGTGCCACCAGCAGAGAGCTAGCGGGAGGGGATGAGCAGTTCTTC.

The gene calls are TRBV5-1 and TRBJ1-2; possible D gene TRBD1, 5 bases. Trimming took 4 bases from V and 6 from J, leaving 16 bases between them. The V gene's germline CDR1 is SGHRS and CDR2 YFSETQ. The CDR3 loop spans 14 amino acids. This CDR3 reads CASSTAPPRDGYTF. The CDR3, as DNA: TGCGCCAGCAGCACGGCCCCACCCAGGGATGGCTACACCTTC.

The V and J genes are TRBV19 and TRBJ2-1; the match to TRBD2 covers 8 bases. Germline CDR1 and CDR2: LNHDA and SQIVND (reference sequence). This CDR3 has 16 amino acids. The V and J ends lost 9 bases and 8 bases, in that order; junction bases with no gene match: 18. The CDR3 region has the DNA TGTGCCAGCGCTGACTGGAGGGCGGGAGGTGTTTATGAGCAGTTCTTC. It is translated as CASADWRAGGVYEQFF.

The CDR3 sequence is CASSSSGQGQLHGYTF. CDR3 bases: TGTGCCAGCAGTTCCTCGGGACAGGGGCAATTGCATGGCTACACCTTC. This chain uses TRBV6-5 with TRBJ1-2, with 10 bases matching TRBD1. Germline V CDR1 and CDR2: MNHEY, SVGAGI. The CDR3 length is 16 residues. The V segment lost 4 bases and the J segment 6 bases; nucleotides outside the gene matches: 11.

This chain connects TRBV7-6 to TRBJ2-7; D may be TRBD2 (6 bases). CDR1 is SGHVS, CDR2 FNYEAQ, per germline. This CDR3 has 15 amino acids. The germline V and J ends were trimmed by 0 bases and 5 bases, with 14 bases remaining between them. The CDR3 DNA sequence: TGTGCCAGCAGCTTAGCAGGCGGGGAAACCCACGAGCAGTACTTC. It specifies CASSLAGGETHEQYF.

V and J are TRBV7-9 and TRBJ2-7, with D possibly being TRBD1 (6 bases). The V and J ends lost 3 bases and 4 bases respectively, with 13 bases between them. This CDR3 spans 14 amino acids. Per the germline V gene, CDR1 is SEHNR and CDR2 is FQNEAQ (reference sequence). The CDR3 reads CASSFEQGPYEQYF. DNA for the CDR3: TGTGCCAGCAGCTTCGAACAGGGACCATACGAGCAGTACTTC.

The V and J genes are TRBV5-1 and TRBJ2-7; 10 bases are shared with TRBD1. The junction had 6 bases not matched to a gene; V was cut back by 4 bases and J by 5 bases. The CDR3 extends over 14 amino acids. Germline V CDR1 and CDR2: SGHRS, YFSETQ. The CDR3 sequence: CASSAGQGEDEQYF. In DNA form, the CDR3 reads TGCGCCAGCAGCGCCGGACAGGGGGAGGACGAGCAGTACTTC. Full variable domain (missing parts from reference TRBV5-1 and TRBJ2-7): KAGVTQTPRYLIKTRGQQVTLSCSPISGHRSVSWYQQTPGQGLQFLFEYFSETQRNKGNFPGRFSGRQFSNSRSEMNVSTLELGDSALYLCASSAGQGEDEQYFGPGTRLTVT.

This rearrangement joins TRBV19 to TRBJ2-1; 12 bases are a match to TRBD2. There are 17 residues in the CDR3. Trimming cost V 0 bases and J 4 bases; bases outside gene matches: 4. The V gene's germline CDR1 is LNHDA and CDR2 SQIVND (reference sequence). The CDR3 coding sequence is TGTGCCAGTAGTATAGATGGAGGGACTAGCGGGTACAATGAGCAGTTCTTC. Protein: CASSIDGGTSGYNEQFF.

V gene TRBV5-1 combines with J gene TRBJ2-7; D is unresolved. The CDR3 contains 15 residues. V was trimmed by 4 bases and J by 3 bases, leaving 17 bases between them. CDR1 is SGHRS and CDR2 is YFSETQ in the germline V gene. CDR3 coding DNA: TGCGCCAGCAGCCTAGGTCCTGTCGGGTTCTACGAGCAGTACTTC. It specifies CASSLGPVGFYEQYF. Full variable domain (missing parts from reference TRBV5-1 and TRBJ2-7): KAGVTQTPRYLIKTRGQQVTLSCSPISGHRSVSWYQQTPGQGLQFLFEYFSETQRNKGNFPGRFSGRQFSNSRSEMNVSTLELGDSALYLCASSLGPVGFYEQYFGPGTRLTVT.

CDR3 sequence: CASSRLAGLSTDTQYF. For the CDR3, the DNA is TGTGCCAGCAGCCGACTAGCGGGTCTCAGCACAGATACGCAGTATTTT. The chain employs TRBV28 and TRBJ2-3; TRBD2 matches 10 bases. With V trimmed by 6 bases and J by 0 bases, 6 bases remained unmatched. Germline assignment: CDR1 MDHEN and CDR2 SYDVKM. This CDR3 contains 16 residues.

This rearrangement joins TRBV6-5 to TRBJ1-1; TRBD1 is a possible D gene (6 bases). CDR1 MNHEY and CDR2 SVGAGI come from the germline V gene. The CDR3 has 12 amino acids. V lost 2 bases and J 10 bases, leaving 11 bases between the germline ends. The CDR3 region has the DNA TGTGCCAGCAGTTACACCCCAGGGGCAGCTTTCTTT. This sequence encodes CASSYTPGAAFF.